This T cell receptor beta chain was identified during a study of control samples from healthy donors and cancer patients (dated by TCRdb to the early 2020s). In regard to this clone: It has no known antigen specificity. There are no base qualities to consult, and no much larger clone falls within one base.

The method was the immunoSEQ multiplex PCR assay. Entries here come from immuneACCESS through TCRdb and include only in-frame sequences with V and J called. Some clones fail to appear in such tables; in the studies checked, an unresolved V gene covers under half of the shortfall, and the cause of the remainder is unknown. This sample comprises roughly 90,000 clones, about 88% of them detected only once. The top ten constitute 9.5% to 10% of the sample. Trimming takes 5 bases from V and 6 bases from J, and the germline ends sit 17 bases apart. From a lookup of the germline V gene (reference sequence), CDR1 and CDR2 are SGHAT and FQDESV. The CDR3 contains 14 residues, cysteine and valine counted. Kept here is only the CDR3 DNA, which spans 42 bases and is read in frame from base 1.

The rearrangement joined TRBV11-1 to TRBJ2-7; the D region possibly corresponds to TRBD1 (6 bases align). Sequences were obtained from PBMCs. The receptor was isolated from a woman aged 45-65 years with colorectal cancer. In nucleotide form, the sequence is TGTGCCAGCAGCCCAGAACACAGGGACCTCGAGCAGTACGTC. This sequence encodes CASSPEHRDLEQYV.